A single sample gave rise to the 11 T cell receptor beta chains below, sequenced in a study of shared clonotypes between healthy human individuals. The naive CD8 population came from CD45RO-negative cells selected for CCR7, without terminally differentiated effector memory CD45RA+ cells. Clones were sequenced by immunoSEQ multiplex PCR, and TCRdb holds only the in-frame ones, with some missing. The table has over 2,000,000 clones, around 93% seen once. Specimen: naive CD8+ T cells from PBMCs. These receptors all come from a man younger than 30 in good health. Some clones in this sample may be carry-over from other donors' samples.

V and J are TRBV7-3 and TRBJ2-7; perhaps TRBD2 as D (6 bases). Germline assignment: CDR1 SGHTA and CDR2 FQGTGA. CDR3 length equals 14 residues. The ends were cut back, 0 bases at V and 6 bases at J, with 12 bases in the middle. The DNA of the CDR3 is TGTGCCAGCAGCTTAACCGGGAGAGGAAGCGAGCAGTACTTC. Translated: CASSLTGRGSEQYF.

The V and J genes are TRBV7-9 and TRBJ2-3; tentative D call: TRBD2 (6 bases). V was trimmed by 5 bases and J by 4 bases, leaving 13 bases between them. CDR3 size: 14 residues. The V gene's germline CDR1 is SEHNR and CDR2 FQNEAQ (reference sequence). The CDR3 loop is CASSPGAGPDTQYF. The CDR3 nucleotides read TGTGCCAGCAGCCCAGGTGCGGGGCCAGATACGCAGTATTTT.

The V call is TRBV2, the J call TRBJ2-4; 14 bases line up with TRBD2. CDR3 length: 16 residues. V shed 8 bases, J shed 2 bases, and the junction held 5 bases outside the gene matches. CDR1 SNHLY and CDR2 FYNNEI come from the germline V gene. The CDR3: CASGTSGRDTKNIQYF. CDR3 nucleotides: TGTGCCAGCGGGACTAGCGGGAGAGATACCAAAAACATTCAGTACTTC.

J is TRBJ2-1 and V is TRBV27; perhaps D is TRBD1 or TRBD2 (5 bases each). V was cut by 7 bases and J by 3 bases, with 13 bases left in between. The CDR3 loop spans 14 amino acids. CDR1 is MNHEY and CDR2 is SMNVEV in the germline V gene (reference sequence). In nucleotides, the CDR3 is TGTGCCAGCAAACCGGGACCGAACTACAATGAGCAGTTCTTC. Protein product: CASKPGPNYNEQFF.

The chain joins TRBV6-5 to TRBJ2-3; TRBD1 or TRBD2 may be the D gene (5 bases each). V lost 1 base and J 4 bases, leaving 12 bases between the germline ends. This CDR3 has 15 amino acids. Germline CDR1 MNHEY, CDR2 SVGAGI. CDR3 nucleotide sequence: TGTGCCAGCAGTTACTTCGGGGCCTCCGCAGATACGCAGTATTTT. Translation gives CASSYFGASADTQYF.

The genes are TRBV5-6 and TRBJ1-1; D is unclear. Trimming cost V 2 bases and J 5 bases, with 10 bases left between them. Germline V lookup: CDR1 SGHDT, CDR2 YYEEEE. The CDR3 extends over 13 amino acids. The CDR3 sequence: CASSFGAPTEAFF. The DNA for the CDR3 is TGTGCCAGCAGCTTTGGTGCACCTACTGAAGCTTTCTTT.

Notes on this clone: The sample contains more than one DNA sequence encoding this CDR3. This chain joins TRBV7-9 and TRBJ2-1; no clear D gene. The CDR3 spans 14 residues. The V and J ends lost 1 base and 6 bases respectively, with 10 bases between them. Germline V lookup: CDR1 SEHNR, CDR2 FQNEAQ (reference sequence). The CDR3 nucleotides read TGTGCCAGCAGCTTAGGAGGCGGTCCCAATGAGCAGTTCTTC. As protein: CASSLGGGPNEQFF.

In regard to this clone: The same CDR3 arises from other DNA sequences in this sample as well. This chain uses TRBV7-9 with TRBJ2-7; tentative D call: TRBD2 (6 bases). V was pared by 4 bases and J by 2 bases, with 12 bases between. The CDR3 sequence is 14 residues long. Per the germline V gene, CDR1 is SEHNR and CDR2 is FQNEAQ (reference sequence). This chain's CDR3 is CASSSRDSTYEQYF. The CDR3 DNA is TGTGCCAGCAGCTCCCGGGACTCCACCTACGAGCAGTACTTC.

J is TRBJ2-3 and V is TRBV28, with 7 bases fitting TRBD1. Germline trimming cut 2 bases from V and 3 bases from J; bases unmatched to any gene: 5. Germline CDR1 MDHEN, CDR2 SYDVKM. This CDR3 comprises 15 residues. CDR3 residues: CASSLQRGLTDTQYF. CDR3 bases: TGTGCCAGCAGTTTACAAAGGGGGCTAACAGATACGCAGTATTTT. The full variable domain, its missing parts supplied by reference TRBV28 and TRBJ2-3, is DVKVTQSSRYLVKRTGEKVFLECVQDMDHENMFWYRQDPGLGLRLIYFSYDVKMKEKGDIPEGYSVSREKKERFSLILESASTNQTSMYLCASSLQRGLTDTQYFGPGTRLTVL.

This rearrangement joins TRBV29-1 to TRBJ2-5; 8 bases map to TRBD2. CDR3 size: 15 residues. The J segment lost 1 base and the V segment lost 3 bases, leaving 7 bases of the junction unmatched. The V gene's germline CDR1 is SQVTM and CDR2 ANQGSEA. The CDR3 loop is CSVEGLAGPQETQYF. The CDR3 coding sequence is TGCAGCGTTGAGGGGTTAGCGGGGCCCCAAGAGACCCAGTACTTC.

The chain employs TRBV7-5 and TRBJ2-7; the DNA was not used to check the table's D call, TRBD1. TRBV7-5 is a listed pseudogene. The CDR3 spans 16 residues. CDR3 amino acids: CVRSLAKLDRTHEQYF. The CDR3 DNA is TGTGTCAGAAGCTTAGCAAAGTTGGACAGGACCCACGAGCAGTACTTC.